This T cell receptor beta chain was documented in a study of blood T cell repertoires in COVID-19. Study-level background: Specimens from acute and convalescent COVID-19 originated in the United States, Italy and Spain.

On this clone itself: Additional DNA sequences in this sample encode the identical CDR3.

The ends lost 10 bases at V and 5 bases at J; junction bases unmatched: 14. Germline V lookup: CDR1 SGHRS, CDR2 YFSETQ. The CDR3 covers 15 residues. Authors' analysis steps: For nucleated cells, counts were estimated from reference gene primer amplification. Libraries were prepared by immunoSEQ multiplex PCR; TCRdb keeps only in-frame clonotypes and omits some of them. Clone size and the V and J calls come from that table; the DNA yielded D and trimming. The data contain about 190,000 clones, around 85% of them singletons. The sample consisted of peripheral blood. The TCR was taken from a woman aged 45-60 years with acute or convalescent COVID-19. V gene TRBV5-1 combines with J gene TRBJ2-3; the match to TRBD2 covers 9 bases. CDR3 residues: CASGGAGGPGDTQYF. CDR3 coding DNA: TGCGCCTCCGGAGGGGCGGGGGGGCCCGGAGATACGCAGTATTTT. The variable domain in full, with the rest retrieved from reference TRBV5-1 and TRBJ2-3, is KAGVTQTPRYLIKTRGQQVTLSCSPISGHRSVSWYQQTPGQGLQFLFEYFSETQRNKGNFPGRFSGRQFSNSRSEMNVSTLELGDSALYLCASGGAGGPGDTQYFGPGTRLTVL.